The sequence of this T cell receptor beta chain was determined in a study of blood T cell repertoires in COVID-19. Study-wide background: COVID-19 samples, acute and convalescent, were from the United States, Italy and Spain. In each case, the material was cDNA or gDNA derived from T cells, B-cell-depleted T cells, or PBMCs.

In germline, CDR1 is LNHDA, CDR2 SQIVND (reference sequence). The CDR3 consists of 17 residues. The junction had 8 bases not matched to a gene; V was cut back by 7 bases and J by 0 bases. Only in-frame clones appear in the TCRdb table, and some are missing; sequencing was by immunoSEQ multiplex PCR. The data show around 280,000 clones, with about 86% seen just once and about 2.2% held by the top ten. This chain connects TRBV19 to TRBJ2-1; 11 bases agree with TRBD2. This receptor was obtained from a woman aged 25 to 39 who had recovered from COVID-19. Sequencing was carried out using peripheral blood. The CDR3 spells CASMGNSGRGSYNEQFF. The CDR3 DNA is TGTGCCAGTATGGGGAATAGCGGGAGGGGCTCCTACAATGAGCAGTTCTTC.